The clone carrying this T cell receptor beta chain was found a few times. Antigen: not known. MiXCR, run by TCRdb on the 5' RACE reads, gives a single entry per CDR3 protein. The table records approximately 100,000 distinct CDR3 sequences, roughly 19% of them present only once. Regarding time point: blood at routine non-recurrence follow-up after resection. Unsorted samples of tumor, nontumor lung or frozen PBMC had their whole RNA sequenced. The sample comes from a study of spatial heterogeneity in lung cancer. In the study overall: Median follow-up for sequenced PBMC samples was about two years after resection, when such samples existed.

Points from the study as a whole: Relative to follow-up, resection was when ubiquitous expanded tumor TCRs appeared more in blood.

The V gene's germline CDR1 is DFQATT and CDR2 SNEGSKA (reference sequence). The J segment lost 6 bases and the V segment lost 0 bases, leaving 5 bases of the junction unmatched. The CDR3 loop spans 15 amino acids. The rearrangement links TRBV20-1 to TRBJ2-1, with TRBD2 matching over 10 bases. This clonotype was sampled from a male donor with early-stage non-small cell lung cancer. The material was PBMCs, obtained at follow-up. DNA of the CDR3: TGCAGTGCTAGAGATCTAAGCGGGGGGGTCAATGAGCAGTTCTTC. It translates to CSARDLSGGVNEQFF.